This entry lists 24 T cell receptor beta chains sequenced from one sample in a study of blood T cell repertoires in COVID-19 (dated by TCRdb to 2020 to 2022). Library preparation used the immunoSEQ multiplex PCR assay. In its TCRdb copy, this immuneACCESS table keeps in-frame sequences only and misses some clones. Where compared with another copy, unresolved V genes explain less than half of these, and the others have no known cause. This sample is represented by around 90,000 clones; approximately 86% of them were singletons. The ten largest clones represent approximately 2% of the sample. Sequencing was carried out using peripheral blood. Every receptor here comes from a man in his forties or fifties with COVID-19, enrolled during active disease.

The rearrangement links TRBV10-1 to TRBJ1-6; 10 positions agree with TRBD1. V lost 7 bases to trimming and J lost 5 bases; unmatched junction nucleotides: 5. The CDR3 length is 15 residues. Looked up from germline, CDR1 is WNHNN and CDR2 is SYGVQD (reference sequence). For the CDR3, the DNA is TGCGCCAGCAAGGGACAGGGGATAAATAATTCACCCCTCCACTTT. Residues: CASKGQGINNSPLHF.

The V call is TRBV19, the J call TRBJ1-5; D gene ambiguous. The germline CDR1 and CDR2 sequences are LNHDA and SQIVND (reference sequence). The V end was cut by 9 bases, the J end by 3 bases, with 12 bases between. The CDR3 length is 13 residues. The CDR3 sequence is CASRDGSNQPQHF. CDR3 in DNA: TGTGCCAGCCGCGACGGGTCCAATCAGCCCCAGCATTTT.

This clone has a handful of counts. V and J are TRBV5-4 and TRBJ2-7; possibly TRBD1 for D (5 bases). Germline CDR1 is SGHNT and CDR2 is YYREEE (reference sequence). CDR3 length: 12 amino acids. The ends were cut back, 4 bases at V and 3 bases at J, with 8 bases in the middle. This CDR3 reads CASSIQGYEQYF. The CDR3 DNA reads TGTGCCAGCAGCATCCAGGGCTACGAGCAGTACTTC.

This chain uses TRBV5-4 with TRBJ1-5, with a tentative D call TRBD1 (5 bases). Trimming cost V 9 bases and J 1 base, with 17 bases left between them. The CDR3 has 15 residues. The germline V gene has CDR1 SGHNT and CDR2 YYREEE (reference sequence). CDR3 sequence (DNA): TGTGCCACTTCACTGGGGCCGGAGAGCAATCAGCCCCAGCATTTT. It specifies CATSLGPESNQPQHF.

This clone was counted between two and nine times. The chain uses TRBV7-6 and TRBJ1-4, with 8 nucleotides matching TRBD1. Trimming removed 2 bases from V and 8 bases from J; junction bases left unmatched: 10. CDR1 is SGHVS, CDR2 FNYEAQ, per germline. The CDR3 has 16 amino acids. The CDR3, as DNA: TGTGCCAGCAGCTTAAGGGGGGACAGGATACGGGAAAAACTGTTTTTT. Protein product: CASSLRGDRIREKLFF.

This clone came up a few times. The rearrangement joins TRBV15 to TRBJ2-3, with 8 positions matching TRBD2. Trimming at V came to 0 bases and at J to 0 bases, leaving 5 bases not matched to a gene. In germline, CDR1 is LNHNV, CDR2 YYDKDF (reference sequence). The CDR3 loop spans 17 amino acids. The CDR3 is CATSRDLGGASTDTQYF. The CDR3 nucleotides read TGTGCCACCAGCAGAGATCTCGGGGGGGCTAGCACAGATACGCAGTATTTT. Full variable domain (remainder filled in from reference TRBV15 and TRBJ2-3): DAMVIQNPRYQVTQFGKPVTLSCSQTLNHNVMYWYQQKSSQAPKLLFHYYDKDFNNEADTPDNFQSRRPNTSFCFLDIRSPGLGDTAMYLCATSRDLGGASTDTQYFGPGTRLTVL.

The genes are TRBV7-6 and TRBJ2-7; 12 bases map to TRBD1. Germline trimming cut 5 bases from V and 6 bases from J; bases unmatched to any gene: 8. The CDR3 extends over 15 amino acids. Germline V lookup: CDR1 SGHVS, CDR2 FNYEAQ. CDR3 residues: CASSNPGQGAGEQYF. In nucleotides, the CDR3 is TGTGCCAGCAGCAACCCGGGACAGGGGGCAGGCGAGCAGTACTTC.

A word on this clone: A read error may produce the germline difference seen at one junction end. This sequence joins TRBV30 and TRBJ1-1; D perhaps matches TRBD1 (5 bases). Germline loops: CDR1 GTSNPN, CDR2 SVGIG (reference sequence). This CDR3 contains 12 residues. The CDR3 DNA reads TGTGCCTGGAGGACAGAGAACACTAAAGCTTTCTTT. Its protein is CAWRTENTKAFF.

The rearrangement joins TRBV29-1 to TRBJ2-2, with TRBD1 matching 7 bases. The CDR3 has 13 residues. V trimming: 0 bases; J trimming: 8 bases; junction bases outside the gene matches: 3. Germline CDR1 and CDR2: SQVTM and ANQGSEA. In DNA form, the CDR3 reads TGCAGCGTTGAAGAGGCAGGGGGAGGGGAGCTGTTTTTT. It is translated as CSVEEAGGGELFF.

V gene TRBV7-9 combines with J gene TRBJ1-4; D gene unclear. V lost 4 bases and J lost 0, with 12 bases in between. The V gene's germline CDR1 is SEHNR and CDR2 FQNEAQ (reference sequence). The CDR3 runs 16 residues. The CDR3 sequence: CASSSYSGTTNEKLFF. CDR3 DNA: TGTGCCAGCAGCTCTTATTCCGGGACAACTAATGAAAAACTGTTTTTT.

The chain's CDR3 is CASRQGYYGYTF. DNA for the CDR3: TGTGCCAGCAGGCAGGGGTACTATGGCTACACCTTC. This sequence joins TRBV28 and TRBJ1-2, with D possibly being TRBD1 (6 bases). Per the germline V gene, CDR1 is MDHEN and CDR2 is SYDVKM. V lost 6 bases and J lost 3, with 8 bases in between. The CDR3 loop spans 12 amino acids.

This chain links TRBV2 with TRBJ1-1, with 10 bases aligning to TRBD1. Germline CDR1 is SNHLY and CDR2 is FYNNEI. This CDR3 is 14 amino acids long. The junction had 7 bases not matched to a gene; V was cut back by 5 bases and J by 7 bases. CDR3 sequence reads: CASSKDRGQGEAFF. CDR3 in DNA: TGTGCCAGCAGTAAAGACAGGGGGCAAGGTGAAGCTTTCTTT.

The sample holds one count of this clone. The chain uses TRBV27 and TRBJ2-3; 8 nucleotides line up with TRBD2. Per germline, CDR1 MNHEY and CDR2 SMNVEV (reference sequence). With V trimmed by 5 bases and J by 2 bases, 15 bases remained unmatched. This CDR3 has 18 amino acids. CDR3 sequence: CASSPQGGSGIPTDTQYF. CDR3 nucleotides: TGTGCCAGCAGTCCCCAAGGGGGTAGCGGGATCCCCACAGATACGCAGTATTTT.

This clone appeared a single time. The chain uses TRBV30 and TRBJ1-1; 7 nucleotides align to TRBD1. This CDR3 spans 13 amino acids. Germline values: CDR1 GTSNPN, CDR2 SVGIG (reference sequence). The J segment lost 2 bases and the V segment lost 4 bases, leaving 4 bases of the junction unmatched. This CDR3 is CAWNRGTNTEAFF. CDR3 in DNA: TGTGCCTGGAACAGGGGCACTAACACTGAAGCTTTCTTT.

CDR3 protein: CASSLTTNNYGYTF. In DNA form, the CDR3 reads TGTGCCAGCAGTTTAACAACGAATAACTATGGCTACACCTTC. The chain carries TRBV27 and TRBJ1-2, with D unclear. The CDR3 has 14 amino acids. Germline-derived CDR1 and CDR2 are MNHEY and SMNVEV (reference sequence). Deletions cut 2 bases from V and 1 base from J, with 8 bases between.

The V call is TRBV10-3, the J call TRBJ2-3, with 14 bases identical to TRBD2. The CDR3 length is 17 residues. In germline, CDR1 is ENHRY, CDR2 SYGVKD. J lost 4 bases, V lost 5 bases, and 8 bases had no gene match. As DNA, the CDR3 is TGTGCCATCAGTAGACTAGCGGGGGGGCCGGGCGCAGATACGCAGTATTTT. Its protein product is CAISRLAGGPGADTQYF.

The V call is TRBV19, the J call TRBJ1-1, with TRBD1 matching over 9 bases. The V gene's germline CDR1 is LNHDA and CDR2 SQIVND (reference sequence). The junction had 8 bases not matched to a gene; V was cut back by 9 bases and J by 0 bases. CDR3 length: 15 amino acids. The CDR3 spells CASLGQGTMNTEAFF. Here the CDR3 DNA reads TGTGCCAGCCTCGGACAGGGGACCATGAACACTGAAGCTTTCTTT.

V usage is TRBV9 and J usage is TRBJ2-2, with TRBD1 identical over 10 bases. The J segment lost 6 bases and the V segment lost 0 bases, leaving 2 bases of the junction unmatched. The CDR3 is 15 amino acids. Per the germline V gene, CDR1 is SGDLS and CDR2 is YYNGEE. The CDR3 DNA reads as TGTGCCAGCAGCGTAGACGGACAGGGGGCCGGGGAGCTGTTTTTT. Amino acids: CASSVDGQGAGELFF.

The CDR3 coding sequence is TGTGCCAGCAGCTTATATCAGGGCTTGACTGAAGCTTTCTTT. Protein: CASSLYQGLTEAFF. This sequence joins TRBV13 and TRBJ1-1; a possible D gene is TRBD1 (5 bases). Trimming took 2 bases from V and 5 from J, leaving 12 bases between them. Germline CDR1 is PRHDT and CDR2 is FYEKMQ (reference sequence). The CDR3 extends over 14 amino acids.

In this sample, this clone turned up once. Germline is not matched at one junction end, which may reflect a read error. This chain uses TRBV3-1 (or the pseudogene TRBV3-2) with TRBJ1-1; 9 bases agree with TRBD1. CDR3 length: 16 amino acids. Germline CDR1 reads LGHDT; CDR2 reads YNNKEL (reference sequence). For the CDR3, the DNA is TGTGCCAGCAGGTCCACTTTGGGGACAGGGAACCCTGAAGCTTTCTTT. Translation: CASRSTLGTGNPEAFF.

A single count supports this clone. This chain connects TRBV5-1 to TRBJ2-1, with 8 positions matching TRBD2. Trimming cost V 2 bases and J 7 bases; bases outside gene matches: 8. The CDR3 consists of 15 residues. Looked up from germline, CDR1 is SGHRS and CDR2 is YFSETQ. The CDR3 protein is CASSLGGGFSNEQFF. DNA of the CDR3: TGCGCCAGCAGCTTAGGCGGGGGGTTTTCTAATGAGCAGTTCTTC.

This clone occurred once. V is TRBV18 and J is TRBJ1-1; D remains unclear. The germline V gene has CDR1 KGHSH and CDR2 LQKENI. This CDR3 has 14 residues. V was cut by 1 base and J by 3 bases, with 9 bases left in between. The chain's CDR3 is CASSPQGGDTEAFF. The CDR3 bases are TGTGCCAGCTCACCACAGGGAGGAGACACTGAAGCTTTCTTT. The variable domain in full, with the rest retrieved from reference TRBV18 and TRBJ1-1, is NAGVMQNPRHLVRRRGQEARLRCSPMKGHSHVYWYRQLPEEGLKFMVYLQKENIIDESGMPKERFSAEFPKEGPSILRIQQVVRGDSAAYFCASSPQGGDTEAFFGQGTRLTVV.

This clone was detected once. The chain is built from TRBV6-2 or TRBV6-3 and TRBJ2-1; TRBD2 matches at 12 bases. The germline V gene encodes CDR1 MNHEY and CDR2 SVGEGT. This CDR3 is 15 amino acids long. V lost 0 bases, J lost 13 bases, and 7 bases stayed unmatched. The CDR3 bases are TGTGCCAGCAGTTACTCCCGGACTAGCGGGGAGGTACAGTTCTTC. This encodes CASSYSRTSGEVQFF.

The chain recombines TRBV23-1 with TRBJ1-6, with TRBD1 identical over 9 bases. TRBV23-1 is marked as an open reading frame, function uncertain. The CDR3 runs 16 residues. Trimming removed 5 bases from V and 4 bases from J; junction bases left unmatched: 6. The CDR3 loop is CASSRPGQGYNSPLHF. As DNA, the CDR3 is TGCGCCAGCAGTAGGCCGGGACAGGGTTATAATTCACCCCTCCACTTT.